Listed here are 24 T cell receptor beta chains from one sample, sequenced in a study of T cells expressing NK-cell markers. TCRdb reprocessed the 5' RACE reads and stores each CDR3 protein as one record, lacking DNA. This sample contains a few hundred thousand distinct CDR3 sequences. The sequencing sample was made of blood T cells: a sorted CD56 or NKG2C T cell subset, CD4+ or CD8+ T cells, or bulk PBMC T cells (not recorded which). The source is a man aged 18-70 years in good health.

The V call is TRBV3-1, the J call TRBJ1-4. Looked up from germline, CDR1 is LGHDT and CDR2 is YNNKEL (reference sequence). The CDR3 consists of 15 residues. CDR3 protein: CASSQVGMHGEKLFF.

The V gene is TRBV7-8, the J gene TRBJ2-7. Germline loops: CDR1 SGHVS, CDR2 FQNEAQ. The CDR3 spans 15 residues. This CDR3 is CASSPTGMVFDEQYF. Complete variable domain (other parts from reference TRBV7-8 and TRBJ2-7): GAGVSQSPRYKVAKRGQDVALRCDPISGHVSLFWYQQALGQGPEFLTYFQNEAQLDKSGLPSDRFFAERPEGSVSTLKIQRTQQEDSAVYLCASSPTGMVFDEQYFGPGTRLTVT.

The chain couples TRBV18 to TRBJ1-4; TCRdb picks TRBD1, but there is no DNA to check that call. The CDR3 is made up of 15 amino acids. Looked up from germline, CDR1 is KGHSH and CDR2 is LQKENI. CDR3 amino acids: CASSLDRSTNEKLFF.

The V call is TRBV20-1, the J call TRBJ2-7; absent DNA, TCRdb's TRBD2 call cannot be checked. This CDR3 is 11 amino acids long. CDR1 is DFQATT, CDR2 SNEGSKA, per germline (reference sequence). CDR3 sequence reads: CRGGRFGEQYF.

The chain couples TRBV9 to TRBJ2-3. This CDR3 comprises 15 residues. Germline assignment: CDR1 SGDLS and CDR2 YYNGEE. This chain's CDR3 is CASSVHLDSTDTQYF.

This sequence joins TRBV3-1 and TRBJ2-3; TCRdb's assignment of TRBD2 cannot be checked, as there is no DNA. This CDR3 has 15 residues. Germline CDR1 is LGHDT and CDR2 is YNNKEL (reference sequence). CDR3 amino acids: CASSLIAGGPNTQYF.

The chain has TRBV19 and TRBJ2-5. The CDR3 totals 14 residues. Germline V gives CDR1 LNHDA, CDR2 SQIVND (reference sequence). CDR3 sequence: CASSTRMFGETQYF. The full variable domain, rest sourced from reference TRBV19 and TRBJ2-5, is DGGITQSPKYLFRKEGQNVTLSCEQNLNHDAMYWYRQDPGQGLRLIYYSQIVNDFQKGDIAEGYSVSREKKESFPLTVTSAQKNPTAFYLCASSTRMFGETQYFGPGTRLLVL.

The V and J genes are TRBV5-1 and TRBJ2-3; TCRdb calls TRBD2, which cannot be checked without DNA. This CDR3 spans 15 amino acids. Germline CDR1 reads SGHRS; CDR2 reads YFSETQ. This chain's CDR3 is CASSSQRGGQDTQYF. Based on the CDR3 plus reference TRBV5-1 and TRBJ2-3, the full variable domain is KAGVTQTPRYLIKTRGQQVTLSCSPISGHRSVSWYQQTPGQGLQFLFEYFSETQRNKGNFPGRFSGRQFSNSRSEMNVSTLELGDSALYLCASSSQRGGQDTQYFGPGTRLTVL.

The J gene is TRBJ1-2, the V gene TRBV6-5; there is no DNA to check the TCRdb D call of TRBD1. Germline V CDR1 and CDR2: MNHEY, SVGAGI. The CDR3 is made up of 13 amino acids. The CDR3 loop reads CASSYDRGMGYTF.

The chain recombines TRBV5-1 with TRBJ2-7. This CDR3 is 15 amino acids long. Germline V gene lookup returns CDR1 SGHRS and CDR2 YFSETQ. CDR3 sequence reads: CASSLRGQNYDEQYF.

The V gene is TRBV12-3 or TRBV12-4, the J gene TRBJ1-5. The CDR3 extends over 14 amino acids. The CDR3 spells CASSYRVRDQPQHF.

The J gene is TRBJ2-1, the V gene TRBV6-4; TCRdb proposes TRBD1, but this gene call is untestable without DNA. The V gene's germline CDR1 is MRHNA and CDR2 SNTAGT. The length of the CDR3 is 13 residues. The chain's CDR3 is CASAFRAATEQFF.

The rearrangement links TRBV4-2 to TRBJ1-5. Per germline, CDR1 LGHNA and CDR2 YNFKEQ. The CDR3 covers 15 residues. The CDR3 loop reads CASSQDRGTNQPQHF.

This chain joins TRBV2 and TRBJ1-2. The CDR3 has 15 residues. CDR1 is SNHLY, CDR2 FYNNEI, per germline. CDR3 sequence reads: CASSALKGSNYGYTF.

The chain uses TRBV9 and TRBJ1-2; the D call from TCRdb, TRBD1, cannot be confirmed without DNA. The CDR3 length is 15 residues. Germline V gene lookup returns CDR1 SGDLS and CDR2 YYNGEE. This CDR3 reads CASSVVGTGTYGYTF. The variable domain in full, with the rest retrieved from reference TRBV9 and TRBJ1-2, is DSGVTQTPKHLITATGQRVTLRCSPRSGDLSVYWYQQSLDQGLQFLIQYYNGEERAKGNILERFSAQQFPDLHSELNLSSLELGDSALYFCASSVVGTGTYGYTFGSGTRLTVV.

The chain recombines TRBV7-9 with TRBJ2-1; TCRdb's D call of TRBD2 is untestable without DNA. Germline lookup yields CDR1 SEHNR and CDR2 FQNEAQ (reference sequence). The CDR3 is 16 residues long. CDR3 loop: CASSSLAGTTRNEQFF.

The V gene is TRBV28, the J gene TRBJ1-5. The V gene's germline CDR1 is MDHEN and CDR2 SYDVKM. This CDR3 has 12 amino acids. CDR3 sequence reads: CAAGLENQPQHF.

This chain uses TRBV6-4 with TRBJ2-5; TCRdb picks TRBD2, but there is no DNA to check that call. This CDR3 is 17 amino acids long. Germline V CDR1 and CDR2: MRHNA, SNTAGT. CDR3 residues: CASSPAQSASRGETQYF.

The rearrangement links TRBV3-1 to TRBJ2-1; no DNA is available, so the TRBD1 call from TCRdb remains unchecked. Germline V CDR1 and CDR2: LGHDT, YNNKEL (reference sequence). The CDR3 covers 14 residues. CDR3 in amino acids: CASSSQGTYNEQFF.

CDR3 sequence reads: CASSLRTSTDTQYF. This chain joins TRBV2 and TRBJ2-3. Looked up from germline, CDR1 is SNHLY and CDR2 is FYNNEI. There are 14 residues in the CDR3.

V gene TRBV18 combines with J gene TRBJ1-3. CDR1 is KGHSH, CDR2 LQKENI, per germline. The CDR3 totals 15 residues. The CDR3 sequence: CASSTDLPPGNTIYF.

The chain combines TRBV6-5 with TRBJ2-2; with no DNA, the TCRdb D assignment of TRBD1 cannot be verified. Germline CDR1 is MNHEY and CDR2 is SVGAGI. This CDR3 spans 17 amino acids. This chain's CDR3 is CASSVLLGALGAGELFF.

This CDR3 reads CSARRGPDTQYF. The chain joins TRBV20-1 to TRBJ2-3; the D call of TRBD2 rests on TCRdb alone, since no DNA is present to check it. Germline V lookup: CDR1 DFQATT, CDR2 SNEGSKA (reference sequence). The CDR3 loop spans 12 amino acids.

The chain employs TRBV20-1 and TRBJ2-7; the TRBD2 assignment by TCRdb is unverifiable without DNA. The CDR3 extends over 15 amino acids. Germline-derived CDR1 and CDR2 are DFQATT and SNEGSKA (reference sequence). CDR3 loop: CSARTRTSGVGEQYF.